This TCR beta chain was captured in a study of CD8 T cells in Susac syndrome. As for the study in general: Within the sequenced group of Susac syndrome patients, 5 or 6 showed active disease and roughly 8 were in remission.

RNA was extracted with the RNeasy kit, and a quantity of about 0.5 to 1 ug was reverse transcribed using random hexamers. Each CDR3 protein gets one entry after TCRdb re-called the immunoSEQ multiplex PCR reads with MiXCR. The data contain 170,000 or so distinct CDR3 sequences, around 94% of them singletons. Germline V gives CDR1 SNHLY, CDR2 FYNNEI. The CDR3 has 15 residues. V was trimmed by 2 bases and J by 7 bases, leaving 14 bases between them. The clonotype comes from a human donor with Susac syndrome. The chain joins TRBV2 to TRBJ2-2, with D possibly matching TRBD1 (6 bases). Specimen: CD4+ T cells from PBMCs. CDR3 protein: CASSELQGTFGELFF. The CDR3 DNA reads as TGTGCCAGCAGTGAATTGCAGGGGACCTTCGGGGAGCTGTTTTTT.